Listed below are T cell receptor beta chains from one sample, sequenced in a study of T cell repertoires and leukemia-associated antigens. TCRdb analysed the 5' RACE reads with MiXCR anew, one entry per CDR3 protein. The sample contains 11,000 or so distinct CDR3 sequences, about two fifths of which appear only once. For these receptors, no antigen is known. Sequencing was carried out using CD3+ T cells sorted from blood and cultured. These receptors were obtained from a female donor in good health. Both conserved end residues are part of each CDR3. D genes are given only for firm matches. Clone size is not always given. Where it is, it says once, few, many or a class for expanded clones.

TRBJ1-6	TRBV4-2	TRBD1	.	CASSQGGRGTGSGEGGSPLHF	TGTGCCAGCAGCCAAGGCGGACGCGGGACAGGGTCTGGGGAGGGGGGTTCACCCCTCCACTTT
TRBJ1-5	TRBV4-1	.	many	CASSQVPISNQPQHF	TGCGCCAGCAGCCAAGTACCAATCAGCAATCAGCCCCAGCATTTT
TRBJ2-1	TRBV12-3/TRBV12-4	.	few	CASSLGAGPYNEQFF	TGTGCCAGCAGTTTAGGGGCCGGTCCGTACAATGAGCAGTTCTTC
TRBJ1-3	TRBV20-1	.	few	CSARGSSLGNTIYF	TGCAGTGCTAGAGGAAGCAGTCTTGGAAACACCATATATTTT
TRBJ2-7	TRBV29-1	.	medium-sized	CSVRVHWTDYEQYF	TGCAGCGTTCGGGTGCATTGGACAGACTACGAGCAGTACTTC
TRBJ1-2	TRBV5-5	.	.	CASSLGQRSYGYTF	TGTGCCAGCAGCTTAGGGCAGCGAAGCTATGGCTACACCTTC
TRBJ1-4	TRBV18	.	.	CASSPTGSEKLFF	TGTGCCAGCTCGCCGACCGGGAGCGAAAAACTGTTTTTT
TRBJ1-1	TRBV12-3/TRBV12-4	TRBD1	.	CASSHTGGAGAFF	TGTGCCAGCAGTCACACAGGGGGCGCCGGAGCTTTCTTT
TRBJ1-2	TRBV12-3/TRBV12-4	.	few	CASSLSAGYTF	TGTGCCAGCAGTTTATCGGCCGGCTACACCTTC
TRBJ2-1	TRBV12-3/TRBV12-4	TRBD2	once	CASSTPGLAVYGQFF	TGTGCCAGCAGCACTCCGGGACTAGCGGTATACGGGCAGTTCTTC
TRBJ1-4	TRBV7-9	.	.	CASSLVGLNEKLFF	TGTGCCAGCAGCTTAGTGGGTCTCAATGAAAAACTGTTTTTT
TRBJ2-7	TRBV20-1	.	.	CSARWTTSGAGEQYF	TGCAGTGCTAGATGGACGACTAGTGGGGCTGGCGAGCAGTACTTC
TRBJ2-1	TRBV6-6	.	.	CASSYHHFFRESPNEQFF	TGTGCCAGCAGTTACCATCATTTCTTTAGGGAGAGTCCCAATGAGCAGTTCTTC
TRBJ2-7	TRBV28	TRBD1	many	CASSLDRDRGRGRNEQYF	TGTGCCAGCAGTTTAGACCGGGACAGGGGGCGCGGTAGGAACGAGCAGTACTTC
TRBJ1-4	TRBV5-1	.	.	CASSLKAATSEKLSF	TGCGCCAGCAGCTTGAAAGCAGCAACTAGTGAAAAACTGTCTTTT
TRBJ2-5	TRBV10-3	.	.	CAISVRIEETQYF	TGTGCCATCAGTGTCCGGATAGAGGAGACCCAGTACTTC
TRBJ2-1	TRBV12-3/TRBV12-4	.	few	CASSLRSLVNEQFF	TGTGCCAGCAGTTTGAGGAGTCTGGTCAATGAGCAGTTCTTC
TRBJ2-3	TRBV12-3/TRBV12-4	TRBD1	many	CASSLYKGADTQYF	TGTGCCAGCAGTTTGTATAAGGGGGCCGATACGCAGTATTTT
TRBJ2-7	TRBV2	.	medium-sized	CASLVRNRIEQYF	TGTGCCAGCCTAGTGAGGAACCGTATCGAGCAGTACTTC
TRBJ2-1	TRBV7-6	.	.	CTSSPRQITYNEQFF	TGCACCAGCAGCCCGAGACAGATAACCTACAATGAGCAGTTCTTC
TRBJ1-2	TRBV4-1	.	.	CASSRSGRPLESGYTF	TGCGCCAGCAGCCGATCGGGCAGGCCTTTAGAGAGCGGCTACACCTTC
TRBJ2-6	TRBV12-3/TRBV12-4	TRBD2	many	CASSSGNREGLTF	TGTGCCAGCAGTTCGGGGAACCGGGAGGGGCTGACTTTC
TRBJ2-7	TRBV29-1	.	many	CSVRFSLRGNYEQYF	TGCAGCGTCCGCTTCAGTTTACGGGGAAACTACGAGCAGTACTTC
TRBJ1-1	TRBV29-1	.	medium-sized	CSVDPGTEAFF	TGCAGCGTTGACCCGGGTACGGAAGCTTTCTTT
TRBJ2-5	TRBV2	TRBD2	many	CASSGGGKETQYF	TGTGCCAGCAGTGGCGGGGGGAAAGAGACCCAGTACTTC
TRBJ1-1	TRBV5-5	.	many	CASSGRSEAFF	TGTGCCAGCAGCGGGAGATCTGAAGCTTTCTTT
TRBJ2-3	TRBV29-1	TRBD2	many	CSVAGLAGHTDTQYF	TGCAGCGTCGCGGGACTAGCGGGGCACACAGATACGCAGTATTTT
TRBJ2-7	TRBV5-1	TRBD2	many	CASSFDGGGSGEQYF	TGCGCCAGCAGCTTCGACGGGGGGGGATCGGGGGAGCAGTACTTC
TRBJ2-3	TRBV6-4	TRBD1	.	CASSDSGTGRDTQYF	TGTGCCAGCAGTGACTCCGGGACAGGGAGAGATACGCAGTATTTT
TRBJ1-1	TRBV4-2	.	once	CASSQGRVGNTEAFF	TGTGCCAGCAGCCAAGGACGGGTCGGTAACACTGAAGCTTTCTTT
TRBJ1-1	TRBV4-1	.	medium-sized	CASSQDRVGGRRFTEAFF	TGCGCCAGCAGCCAAGATAGGGTAGGGGGGCGCAGGTTTACTGAAGCTTTCTTT
TRBJ2-2	TRBV5-6	.	.	CASSLSPSEAGELFF	TGTGCCAGCAGCTTGTCCCCTAGCGAGGCCGGGGAGCTGTTTTTT
TRBJ2-7	TRBV20-1	TRBD2	many	CSARTGGYEQYF	TGCAGTGCTAGAACGGGAGGCTACGAGCAGTACTTC
TRBJ2-5	TRBV3-1	.	.	CASSQVGPETQYF	TGTGCCAGCAGCCAAGTAGGACCGGAGACCCAGTACTTC
TRBJ2-1	TRBV20-1	TRBD2	.	CSARAGGPHEQFF	TGCAGTGCTAGAGCGGGAGGGCCGCATGAGCAGTTCTTC
TRBJ2-5	TRBV7-2	TRBD2	.	CASSFGLAGWETQYF	TGTGCCAGCAGCTTTGGACTAGCGGGGTGGGAGACCCAGTACTTC
TRBJ2-1	TRBV12-3/TRBV12-4	TRBD1	once	CASSLADRNYNEQFF	TGTGCCAGCAGTCTGGCGGACAGGAACTACAACGAGCAGTTCTTC
TRBJ1-2	TRBV20-1	TRBD1	.	CSARDFWTGNFGYTF	TGCAGTGCTAGAGATTTTTGGACAGGGAACTTTGGCTACACCTTC
TRBJ1-5	TRBV7-2	.	many	CASSHVSGASNQPQHF	TGTGCCAGCAGCCACGTGTCCGGGGCGAGCAATCAGCCCCAGCATTTT
TRBJ2-1	TRBV4-2	.	few	CASSQANAEAHEQFF	TGTGCCAGCAGCCAAGCCAATGCGGAGGCCCATGAGCAGTTCTTC
TRBJ1-2	TRBV5-1	.	medium-sized	CASSMGRWGYTF	TGCGCCAGCAGCATGGGCAGGTGGGGCTACACCTTC